The clone carrying this T cell receptor (beta chain) has only one observation. The V gene end was trimmed by 3 bases and the J gene end by 4 bases; junction bases not matched to a gene: 8. This CDR3 contains 15 residues. Germline values: CDR1 SGDLS, CDR2 YYNGEE. Data came from immunoSEQ multiplex PCR; TCRdb stores just in-frame clones and leaves some out. Found here are 40,000 to 50,000 clones, approximately 86% of them singletons; the top ten hold roughly 12%. This record belongs to a study of OX40 agonist ivuxolimab in advanced cancers. This TCR was recovered from an adult with an advanced solid tumor such as melanoma, head and neck, liver or kidney cancer. This chain links TRBV9 with TRBJ1-2; 8 bases match TRBD1. The sample here was CD4+ or CD8+ T cells sorted from blood, taken in a trial of the OX40 agonist ivuxolimab. Here the CDR3 DNA reads TGTGCCAGCAGCGCTGGGCAGGACAGGGTCTATGGCTACACCTTC. This encodes CASSAGQDRVYGYTF.